This entry lists 20 T cell receptor beta chains sequenced from one sample in a study of blood T cell repertoires in COVID-19. Data came from immunoSEQ multiplex PCR; TCRdb stores just in-frame clones and leaves some out. The table records around 180,000 clones, roughly 85% of them present only once. The sample comprised peripheral blood. The receptors here all came from a woman aged 25 to 45 with acute or convalescent COVID-19.

This chain uses TRBV7-6 with TRBJ2-3; TRBD2 might be the D (5 bases). The germline V and J ends were trimmed by 1 base and 1 base, with 9 bases remaining between them. Germline values: CDR1 SGHVS, CDR2 FNYEAQ. The CDR3 contains 15 residues. CDR3 protein: CASSLGYGGTDTQYF. The CDR3 DNA reads as TGTGCCAGCAGCTTAGGGTACGGGGGCACAGATACGCAGTATTTT.

The genes are TRBV7-3 and TRBJ1-1, with a tentative D call TRBD1 (6 bases). V lost 5 bases, J lost 1 base, and 14 bases lay in between. Germline CDR1 SGHTA, CDR2 FQGTGA. The CDR3 extends over 15 amino acids. The CDR3 DNA follows: TGTGCCAGCAGCCCACGCCCGGGACAGAACACTGAAGCTTTCTTT. Translation gives CASSPRPGQNTEAFF.

This clone was picked up one time. The chain uses TRBV6-1 and TRBJ2-2; 7 bases line up with TRBD1. CDR1 is MNHNS, CDR2 SASEGT, per germline. CDR3 length: 16 residues. With V trimmed by 1 base and J by 2 bases, 4 bases remained unmatched. CDR3: CASSEVRGRNTGELFF. CDR3 coding DNA: TGTGCCAGCAGTGAAGTAAGGGGGCGAAACACCGGGGAGCTGTTTTTT.

The chain couples TRBV5-1 to TRBJ2-7; 8 bases are a match to TRBD1. Per germline, CDR1 SGHRS and CDR2 YFSETQ. The CDR3 covers 14 residues. V lost 4 bases to trimming and J lost 4 bases; unmatched junction nucleotides: 7. The CDR3 loop is CASSTGTGRYEQYF. DNA of the CDR3: TGCGCCAGCAGCACTGGGACAGGTCGGTACGAGCAGTACTTC.

The chain links TRBV4-3 to TRBJ1-4, with D possibly matching TRBD1 (6 bases). Trimming took off 1 base at V and 0 bases at J, with 12 bases between the two ends. CDR3 length: 17 residues. Per germline, CDR1 LGHNA and CDR2 YSLEER. CDR3 sequence (DNA): TGCGCCAGCAGCCAAGCGACAGGCCCTGCAACTAATGAAAAACTGTTTTTT. It translates to CASSQATGPATNEKLFF.

This clone has a handful of counts. The rearrangement joins TRBV28 to TRBJ2-5; 9 bases fit TRBD2. Germline V gives CDR1 MDHEN, CDR2 SYDVKM. J gave up 0 bases and V 4 bases, and 6 bases lay outside the gene matches. The CDR3 extends over 16 amino acids. The CDR3 DNA reads as TGTGCCAGCAGTTCCCCCGGGACTAGCAACCAAGAGACCCAGTACTTC. Amino acids: CASSSPGTSNQETQYF.

The J gene is TRBJ1-2, the V gene TRBV6-2 or TRBV6-3; the match to TRBD1 covers 7 bases. J gave up 2 bases and V 2 bases, and 2 bases lay outside the gene matches. The CDR3 runs 14 residues. Germline V gene sequence: CDR1 MNHEY, CDR2 SVGEGT. CDR3 amino acids: CASSYDRVNYGYTF. DNA for the CDR3: TGTGCCAGCAGTTACGACAGGGTAAACTATGGCTACACCTTC.

The chain is built from TRBV30 and TRBJ1-5; the D is unclear. The CDR3 spans 13 residues. Per the germline V gene, CDR1 is GTSNPN and CDR2 is SVGIG (reference sequence). Trimming took off 0 bases at V and 5 bases at J, with 8 bases between the two ends. The CDR3 DNA reads TGTGCCTGGAGTGTATCTCCCTATCAGCCCCAGCATTTT. It is translated as CAWSVSPYQPQHF.

This clone was detected only once. The J gene is TRBJ2-4, the V gene TRBV20-1; 7 bases map to TRBD1. The CDR3 runs to 14 residues. Losses at the gene ends were 3 bases for V and 7 bases for J; bases not matched to a gene: 9. The germline gives CDR1 DFQATT, CDR2 SNEGSKA (reference sequence). The CDR3 coding sequence is TGCAGTGCTAGTCTACAAAAGGGACAGAACATTCAGTACTTC. Translated, it gives CSASLQKGQNIQYF.

The chain carries TRBV5-1 and TRBJ1-1, with D possibly being TRBD1 (6 bases). The CDR3 consists of 14 residues. V was pared by 4 bases and J by 2 bases, with 12 bases between. The V gene's germline CDR1 is SGHRS and CDR2 YFSETQ. CDR3 in DNA: TGCGCCAGCAGCCGATCACAGGGAAACACTGAAGCTTTCTTT. Its protein product is CASSRSQGNTEAFF.

The chain links TRBV10-3 to TRBJ1-4; 8 positions match TRBD1. Germline V gene lookup returns CDR1 ENHRY and CDR2 SYGVKD. J lost 3 bases, V lost 5 bases, and 2 bases had no gene match. The CDR3 runs to 14 residues. The CDR3 nucleotides read TGTGCCATCAGTCAGGGGGCGGCTAATGAAAAACTGTTTTTT. Protein product: CAISQGAANEKLFF.

The chain couples TRBV20-1 to TRBJ2-2; a possible D gene is TRBD2 (5 bases). V shed 3 bases and J shed 6 bases, with 17 bases lying between them. Per the germline V gene, CDR1 is DFQATT and CDR2 is SNEGSKA (reference sequence). This CDR3 is 15 amino acids long. DNA for the CDR3: TGCAGTGCTAGTGAAGGAGAGGGAGCATCCGGGGAGCTGTTTTTT. Its translation: CSASEGEGASGELFF.

The genes are TRBV9 and TRBJ2-1, with a possible D match to TRBD2 (6 bases). The CDR3 length is 14 residues. The V and J ends lost 0 bases and 9 bases respectively, with 13 bases between them. Germline CDR1 and CDR2: SGDLS and YYNGEE. CDR3 protein: CASSVGGTGGEQFF. CDR3 DNA sequence: TGTGCCAGCAGCGTAGGCGGGACCGGCGGTGAGCAGTTCTTC.

The chain employs TRBV4-3 and TRBJ1-5; D gene unclear. V was cut by 6 bases and J by 4 bases, with 22 bases left in between. The CDR3 runs 17 residues. CDR1 is LGHNA and CDR2 is YSLEER in the germline V gene. CDR3 bases: TGCGCCAGCAGTCTAAATCCCCCGTCGCTCTCGAATCAGCCCCAGCATTTT. Translated: CASSLNPPSLSNQPQHF.

The J gene is TRBJ2-7, the V gene TRBV7-9; perhaps TRBD2 as D (5 bases). The length of the CDR3 is 15 residues. Germline CDR1 SEHNR, CDR2 FQNEAQ (reference sequence). Trimming cost V 3 bases and J 2 bases, with 14 bases left between them. The CDR3 loop reads CASSFGEAPPYEQYF. DNA for the CDR3: TGTGCCAGCAGCTTCGGGGAAGCTCCGCCCTACGAGCAGTACTTC.

Points on this clone: The sample carries other DNA sequences with the same CDR3. The chain couples TRBV5-1 to TRBJ2-5; tentative D call: TRBD2 (5 bases). The CDR3 is made up of 14 amino acids. V shed 1 base and J shed 2 bases, with 9 bases lying between them. Looked up from germline, CDR1 is SGHRS and CDR2 is YFSETQ. The CDR3 spells CASSLSGQQETQYF. DNA for the CDR3: TGCGCCAGCAGCTTGAGCGGCCAGCAAGAGACCCAGTACTTC.

The chain is built from TRBV12-3 or TRBV12-4 and TRBJ1-1, with D unresolved. CDR3 length: 12 residues. V was cut by 3 bases and J by 2 bases, with 4 bases left in between. In DNA form, the CDR3 reads TGTGCCAGCAGTTTCCTCAACACTGAAGCTTTCTTT. Amino acids: CASSFLNTEAFF.

In its sample, this clone was seen once. The V call is TRBV5-1, the J call TRBJ1-2; 8 bases align to TRBD1. This CDR3 is 18 amino acids long. The germline V gene encodes CDR1 SGHRS and CDR2 YFSETQ. V shed 3 bases and J 8 bases; nucleotides not matched to a gene: 21. CDR3 coding DNA: TGCGCCAGCAGCTCCGATCACCTATGGAGGACAGGGCGTGACGGCTACACCTTC. Protein product: CASSSDHLWRTGRDGYTF. The full variable domain, in which reference TRBV5-1 and TRBJ1-2 provide the parts outside the CDR3, is KAGVTQTPRYLIKTRGQQVTLSCSPISGHRSVSWYQQTPGQGLQFLFEYFSETQRNKGNFPGRFSGRQFSNSRSEMNVSTLELGDSALYLCASSSDHLWRTGRDGYTFGSGTRLTVV.

This clone was detected once. The chain employs TRBV30 and TRBJ1-3, with no clear D. In germline, CDR1 is GTSNPN, CDR2 SVGIG (reference sequence). V shed 8 bases and J shed 0 bases, with 11 bases lying between them. The CDR3 is 13 residues long. In DNA form, the CDR3 reads TGTGCCAGCCGTTTTGGCTCTGGAAACACCATATATTTT. It codes for CASRFGSGNTIYF.

V usage is TRBV19 and J usage is TRBJ1-3, with D uncertain. Germline values: CDR1 LNHDA, CDR2 SQIVND (reference sequence). Trimming stripped 10 bases from V and 4 bases from J, with 14 bases between. The length of the CDR3 is 13 residues. CDR3 sequence: CATSGVAGNTIYF. In DNA form, the CDR3 reads TGTGCCACCAGCGGGGTCGCGGGAAACACCATATATTTT.